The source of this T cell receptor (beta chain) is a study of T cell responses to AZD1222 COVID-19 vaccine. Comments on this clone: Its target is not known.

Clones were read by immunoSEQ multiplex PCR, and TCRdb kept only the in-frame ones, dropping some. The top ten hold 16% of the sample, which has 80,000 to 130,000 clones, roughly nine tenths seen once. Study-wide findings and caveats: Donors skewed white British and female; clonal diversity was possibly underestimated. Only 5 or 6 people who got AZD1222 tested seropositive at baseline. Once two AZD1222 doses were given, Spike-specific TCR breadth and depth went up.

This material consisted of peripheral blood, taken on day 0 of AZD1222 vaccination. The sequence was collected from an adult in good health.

The CDR3 sequence: CASSLRGAGETQYF. DNA for the CDR3: TGTGCCAGCAGCTTACGGGGGGCTGGAGAGACCCAGTACTTC. The chain joins TRBV7-8 to TRBJ2-5; possible D gene TRBD2, 7 bases. Germline V lookup: CDR1 SGHVS, CDR2 FQNEAQ. The CDR3 has 14 residues. V lost 2 bases and J lost 4, with 11 bases in between.